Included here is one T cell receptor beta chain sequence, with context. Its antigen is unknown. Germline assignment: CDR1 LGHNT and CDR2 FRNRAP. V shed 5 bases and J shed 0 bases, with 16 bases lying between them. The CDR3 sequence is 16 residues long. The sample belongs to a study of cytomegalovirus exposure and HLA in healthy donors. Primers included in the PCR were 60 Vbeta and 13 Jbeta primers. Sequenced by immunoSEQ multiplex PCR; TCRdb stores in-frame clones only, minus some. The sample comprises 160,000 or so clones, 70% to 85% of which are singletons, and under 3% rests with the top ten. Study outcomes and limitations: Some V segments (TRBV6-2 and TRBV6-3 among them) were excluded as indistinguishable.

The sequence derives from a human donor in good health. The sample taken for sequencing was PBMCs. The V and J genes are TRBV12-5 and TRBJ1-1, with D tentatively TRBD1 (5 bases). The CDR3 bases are TGTGCTAGTGGTACACTAATACGACAGCTGAACACTGAAGCTTTCTTT. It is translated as CASGTLIRQLNTEAFF.